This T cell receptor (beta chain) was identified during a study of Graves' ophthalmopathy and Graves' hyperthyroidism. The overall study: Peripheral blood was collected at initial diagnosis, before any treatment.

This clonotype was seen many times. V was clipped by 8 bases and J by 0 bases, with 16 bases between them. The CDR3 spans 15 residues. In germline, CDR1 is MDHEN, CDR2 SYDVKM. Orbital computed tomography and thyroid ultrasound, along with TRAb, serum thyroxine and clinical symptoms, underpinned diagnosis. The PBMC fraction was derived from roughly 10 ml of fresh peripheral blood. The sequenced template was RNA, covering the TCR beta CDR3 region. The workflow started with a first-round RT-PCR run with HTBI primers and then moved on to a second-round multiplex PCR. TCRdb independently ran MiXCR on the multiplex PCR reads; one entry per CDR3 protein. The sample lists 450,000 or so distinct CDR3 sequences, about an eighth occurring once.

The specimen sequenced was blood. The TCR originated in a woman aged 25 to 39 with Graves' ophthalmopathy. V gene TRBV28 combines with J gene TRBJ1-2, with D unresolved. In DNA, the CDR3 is TGTGCCAGCGGGCGTGGAGGCATCTCTAACTATGGCTACACCTTC. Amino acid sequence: CASGRGGISNYGYTF.